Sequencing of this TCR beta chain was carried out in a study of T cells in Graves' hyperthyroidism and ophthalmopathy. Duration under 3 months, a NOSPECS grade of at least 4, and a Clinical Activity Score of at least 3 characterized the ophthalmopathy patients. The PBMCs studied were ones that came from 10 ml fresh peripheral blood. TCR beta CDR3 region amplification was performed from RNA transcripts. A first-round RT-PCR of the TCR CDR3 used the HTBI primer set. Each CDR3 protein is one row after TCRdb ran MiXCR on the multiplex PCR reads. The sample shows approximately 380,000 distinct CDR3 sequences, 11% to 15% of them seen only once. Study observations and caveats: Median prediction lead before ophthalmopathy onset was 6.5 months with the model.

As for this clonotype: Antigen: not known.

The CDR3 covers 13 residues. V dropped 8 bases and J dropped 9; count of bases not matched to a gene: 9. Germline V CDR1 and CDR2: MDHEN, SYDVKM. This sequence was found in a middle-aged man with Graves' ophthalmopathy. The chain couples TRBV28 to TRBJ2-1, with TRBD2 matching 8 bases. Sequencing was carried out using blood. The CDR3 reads CASVGGGVFEQFF. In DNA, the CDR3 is TGTGCCAGCGTCGGGGGGGGGGTTTTTGAGCAGTTCTTC.